These 26 T cell receptor beta chains were all obtained from the same sample, sequenced in a study of T-cell reconstitution after alpha-beta-depleted transplantation in children. Unique molecular identifiers were incorporated during preparation of the TCRbeta library. TCRdb re-analysed the PCR reads in MiXCR, keeping a single row per CDR3 protein. The table includes roughly 150,000 distinct CDR3 sequences, approximately 10% detected once. Source: PBMCs, taken before TCRalphabeta/CD19-depleted stem cell transplant. Receptors were obtained from a boy aged 2 to 9 with acute myeloid leukemia, due to receive a stem cell transplant.

This clonotype showed up many times. Compared with germline, one end of the junction differs, possibly owing to a read error. The chain employs TRBV4-1 and TRBJ1-1; the D gene is possibly TRBD1 (5 bases). The CDR3 length is 13 residues. CDR1 and CDR2 from the germline V gene are MGHRA and YSYEKL. The CDR3 protein is CASSHPVSGPGRF. In nucleotides, the CDR3 is TGCGCCAGCAGCCACCCCGTGTCGGGACCAGGGCGCTTT.

This clonotype was seen at least ten times. V and J are TRBV7-3 and TRBJ2-5, with 10 positions matching TRBD2. The CDR3 loop spans 16 amino acids. The trim removed 5 bases at V and 5 bases at J, leaving 11 bases unmatched. In germline, CDR1 is SGHTA, CDR2 FQGTGA. DNA of the CDR3: TGTGCCAGCAGCCCTGGTAGTAGCGGGAGGTGGGAGACCCAGTACTTC. It yields the protein CASSPGSSGRWETQYF.

This clonotype was seen many times. The J gene is TRBJ2-7, the V gene TRBV19; 9 bases match TRBD1. The CDR3 has 15 residues. The trim removed 4 bases at V and 5 bases at J, leaving 9 bases unmatched. Germline V gene sequence: CDR1 LNHDA, CDR2 SQIVND (reference sequence). This CDR3 is CASSKIRDRVNEQYF. The CDR3 DNA reads TGTGCCAGTAGTAAAATCCGGGACAGGGTCAACGAGCAGTACTTC.

This clonotype was recorded at least ten times. The CDR3, as DNA: TGTGCCAGCAGTCTTCAGGGAAGCACTGAAGCTTTCTTT. Protein sequence: CASSLQGSTEAFF. The gene calls are TRBV6-1 and TRBJ1-1; tentatively, D is TRBD1 (5 bases). This CDR3 is built from 13 residues. The V end lost 5 bases, the J end lost 4 bases, and 11 bases lay between the germline ends. CDR1 is MNHNS, CDR2 SASEGT, per germline.

The table lists this clonotype with many counts. V gene TRBV7-9 combines with J gene TRBJ1-1, with 9 bases matching TRBD1. Germline CDR1 SEHNR, CDR2 FQNEAQ (reference sequence). CDR3 size: 17 residues. J gave up 0 bases and V 5 bases, and 10 bases lay outside the gene matches. As DNA, the CDR3 is TGTGCCAGCAGCCCTCCGGGACAGGGCTTCATGAACACTGAAGCTTTCTTT. Translated, it gives CASSPPGQGFMNTEAFF.

This clonotype was recorded a few times. The rearrangement links TRBV5-7 to TRBJ2-7; 12 bases are shared with TRBD1. TRBV5-7 is an open reading frame, and its role is uncertain. V lost 4 bases, J lost 1 base, and 9 bases stayed unmatched. The length of the CDR3 is 17 residues. The CDR3: CASSPGQGAPRSYEQYF. Written as DNA, the CDR3 is TGTGCCAGCAGCCCGGGACAGGGGGCTCCAAGGTCCTACGAGCAGTACTTC.

This clonotype is termed large. The CDR3: CASGPHTGELFF. CDR3 nucleotide sequence: TGTGCTAGTGGTCCCCACACCGGGGAGCTGTTTTTT. The rearrangement links TRBV12-5 to TRBJ2-2; no clear D gene. The CDR3 spans 12 residues. Trimming shortened V by 5 bases and J by 3 bases, and 4 bases separated the two germline ends. Germline assignment: CDR1 LGHNT and CDR2 FRNRAP.

This clonotype came up many times. The genes are TRBV5-1 and TRBJ2-7; D is uncertain. CDR1 is SGHRS, CDR2 YFSETQ, per germline. V lost 0 bases to trimming and J lost 0 bases, with 10 bases between them. This CDR3 is 15 amino acids long. The CDR3 DNA reads TGCGCCAGCAGCTTGGTCAGTACTTCCTCCTACGAGCAGTACTTC. Its translation: CASSLVSTSSYEQYF.

The chain couples TRBV7-8 to TRBJ1-1; possible D gene TRBD1, 6 bases. The V gene lost 2 bases and the J gene lost 1 base, with 11 bases spanning the gap. Germline CDR1 SGHVS, CDR2 FQNEAQ. This CDR3 is 15 amino acids long. The CDR3 DNA is TGTGCCAGCAGCTTAAGGACAGACGGGAACACTGAAGCTTTCTTT. Translated, it gives CASSLRTDGNTEAFF.

This clonotype was seen many times. V and J are TRBV20-1 and TRBJ2-2; the match to TRBD2 covers 11 bases. With 5 bases clipped from V and 1 base from J, the junction kept 0 bases outside the gene matches. Per the germline V gene, CDR1 is DFQATT and CDR2 is SNEGSKA (reference sequence). The CDR3 has 14 amino acids. The CDR3 loop reads CSAGLAGNTGELFF. CDR3 bases: TGCAGTGCTGGACTAGCGGGGAACACCGGGGAGCTGTTTTTT.

Notes on this clonotype: This sequence may be a read error, since a much larger clone differs from it by one base. The CDR3 region is CASGFGNTDAFF. The CDR3, as DNA: TGTGCCAGCGGATTCGGTAACACTGATGCTTTCTTT. The gene calls are TRBV11-3 and TRBJ1-1, with no clear D. The CDR3 has 12 residues. CDR1 SGHNT and CDR2 YENEEA come from the germline V gene.

This clonotype was found many times. The rearrangement uses TRBV11-1 and TRBJ1-6, with a possible D match to TRBD1 (5 bases). V shed 5 bases and J shed 6 bases, with 14 bases lying between them. CDR1 and CDR2 from the germline V gene are SGHAT and FQDESV (reference sequence). The CDR3 runs to 15 residues. In DNA, the CDR3 is TGTGCCAGCAGCCCTCGGGACCTCCTTAATTCACCCCTCCACTTT. Protein: CASSPRDLLNSPLHF.

This clonotype was detected ten times or more. The J gene is TRBJ2-7, the V gene TRBV20-1; 9 bases line up with TRBD1. Looked up from germline, CDR1 is DFQATT and CDR2 is SNEGSKA (reference sequence). The CDR3 is made up of 15 amino acids. V lost 1 base, J lost 6 bases, and 10 bases stayed unmatched. The CDR3 protein is CSARAQPGQGFEQYF. DNA of the CDR3: TGCAGTGCTAGAGCCCAACCGGGACAGGGTTTCGAGCAGTACTTC.

This clonotype was seen many times. The chain recombines TRBV6-1 with TRBJ2-7, with D perhaps TRBD2 (7 bases). Germline CDR1 reads MNHNS; CDR2 reads SASEGT. V shed 10 bases and J shed 4 bases, with 20 bases lying between them. The CDR3 runs 14 residues. The CDR3 nucleotides read TGTGCCACCCTTTTTTCGGGGGGCGAGTACGAGCAGTACTTC. As protein: CATLFSGGEYEQYF.

Ten or more counts support this clonotype. The CDR3 loop is CASSLGGHRTEAFF. Written as DNA, the CDR3 is TGTGCCAGCAGCTTAGGCGGACACCGGACTGAAGCTTTCTTT. The rearrangement joins TRBV7-9 to TRBJ1-1; D perhaps matches TRBD1 (5 bases). V dropped 1 base and J dropped 5 bases, with 11 bases sitting between them. The CDR3 extends over 14 amino acids. CDR1 is SEHNR and CDR2 is FQNEAQ in the germline V gene (reference sequence).

Regarding this clonotype: This sequence may be a read error, since a much larger clone differs from it by one base. J is TRBJ2-2 and V is TRBV12-3 or TRBV12-4; perhaps TRBD1 as D (6 bases). This CDR3 is 15 amino acids long. The DNA of the CDR3 is TGTGACAGCAGTTATATGGGGGCTCGGACCGGGGAGCTGTTTTTT. It codes for CDSSYMGARTGELFF.

This clonotype was detected ten times or more. The genes are TRBV4-1 and TRBJ2-1, with 11 bases that match TRBD2. CDR1 and CDR2 from the germline V gene are MGHRA and YSYEKL. The J segment lost 8 bases and the V segment lost 0 bases, leaving 9 bases of the junction unmatched. The CDR3 covers 17 residues. CDR3 protein: CASSQEGASGRWDEQFF. CDR3 sequence (DNA): TGCGCCAGCAGCCAAGAGGGGGCTAGCGGGAGGTGGGATGAGCAGTTCTTC.

This clonotype came up many times. The chain employs TRBV7-8 and TRBJ2-5, with D tentatively TRBD1 (5 bases). The V gene's germline CDR1 is SGHVS and CDR2 FQNEAQ. The CDR3 loop spans 14 amino acids. V was clipped by 2 bases and J by 5 bases, with 12 bases between them. CDR3 sequence (DNA): TGTGCCAGCAGCTTACAGGGTTCGGAGGAGACCCAGTACTTC. Its translation is CASSLQGSEETQYF. The entire variable domain, with the rest obtained from reference TRBV7-8 and TRBJ2-5, is as follows: GAGVSQSPRYKVAKRGQDVALRCDPISGHVSLFWYQQALGQGPEFLTYFQNEAQLDKSGLPSDRFFAERPEGSVSTLKIQRTQQEDSAVYLCASSLQGSEETQYFGPGTRLLVL.

This clonotype was seen at least ten times. At one end the junction does not follow the germline gene, possibly because of a read error. V usage is TRBV7-2 and J usage is TRBJ2-3, with TRBD2 identical over 14 bases. CDR3 length equals 13 residues. Germline values: CDR1 SGHTA, CDR2 FQGNSA. Written as DNA, the CDR3 is TGTGCCAGCAAACCGGGACTAGCGGGGGCCGGGGATTTT. It specifies CASKPGLAGAGDF.

The sample holds many counts of this clonotype. The chain is built from TRBV20-1 and TRBJ2-1; tentative D call: TRBD1 (5 bases). In germline, CDR1 is DFQATT, CDR2 SNEGSKA (reference sequence). The CDR3 extends over 12 amino acids. Trimming removed 3 bases at V and 10 bases at J, with 13 bases between. The CDR3 here is CSASISREEQFF. The CDR3 DNA reads as TGCAGTGCTAGCATCTCCAGGGAAGAGCAGTTCTTC.

This clonotype occurred many times. The chain uses TRBV29-1 and TRBJ2-3; D is possibly TRBD1 or TRBD2 (5 bases each). V dropped 6 bases and J dropped 2 bases, with 15 bases sitting between them. The CDR3 totals 14 residues. Per germline, CDR1 SQVTM and CDR2 ANQGSEA. CDR3 region: CSVPRGRLTDTQYF. In DNA, the CDR3 is TGCAGCGTACCACGGGGACGACTCACAGATACGCAGTATTTT.

At least ten counts were recorded for this clonotype. This chain uses TRBV20-1 with TRBJ2-3; 7 bases map to TRBD2. CDR1 and CDR2 (germline): DFQATT, SNEGSKA (reference sequence). The CDR3 totals 14 residues. The trim removed 6 bases at V and 2 bases at J, leaving 8 bases unmatched. The CDR3 loop is CSAAGTINTDTQYF. In nucleotides, the CDR3 is TGCAGTGCCGCCGGGACTATCAACACAGATACGCAGTATTTT.

The rearrangement links TRBV2 to TRBJ1-2; TRBD1 matches at 8 bases. The CDR3 is 16 residues long. Germline lookup yields CDR1 SNHLY and CDR2 FYNNEI. V was clipped by 1 base and J by 4 bases; unmatched bases: 8. The CDR3 spells CASSEVGTGPPYGYTF. The CDR3, as DNA: TGTGCCAGCAGTGAAGTGGGGACAGGCCCGCCCTATGGCTACACCTTC.

The sample holds many counts of this clonotype. The chain employs TRBV20-1 and TRBJ2-3, with D perhaps TRBD2 (6 bases). The germline V gene encodes CDR1 DFQATT and CDR2 SNEGSKA (reference sequence). Trimming took 6 bases from V and 2 from J, leaving 21 bases between them. The CDR3 sequence is 16 residues long. CDR3 sequence: CSARDMGGKYTDTQYF. The CDR3 coding sequence is TGCAGTGCGAGGGATATGGGGGGAAAGTACACAGATACGCAGTATTTT.

The table lists this clonotype with many counts. The chain links TRBV12-3 or TRBV12-4 to TRBJ1-5, with D perhaps matching TRBD1 (5 bases). V shed 3 bases and J shed 11 bases, with 11 bases lying between them. CDR3 size: 12 residues. In nucleotides, the CDR3 is TGTGCCAGCAGTTTCCGAACGGGGGCCCAGCATTTT. Residues: CASSFRTGAQHF.

This clonotype showed up many times. The chain uses TRBV7-2 and TRBJ2-7; no clear D gene. The CDR3 contains 19 residues. V gave up 0 bases and J gave up 2 bases, with 23 bases separating them. CDR1 SGHTA and CDR2 FQGNSA come from the germline V gene. CDR3 loop: CASSLATRTLLIPPYEQYF. CDR3 sequence (DNA): TGTGCCAGCAGCTTAGCCACTCGGACGCTTTTGATACCTCCCTACGAGCAGTACTTC.